Listed here are 27 T cell receptor beta chains from one sample, sequenced in a study of technical replicates of blood from a handful of donors. Profiling relied on immunoSEQ multiplex PCR, and the TCRdb table lists in-frame clones only, not all of them. The sample records approximately 79,000 clones, around 96% being singletons. The sample consisted of T cells isolated from PBMCs. The receptors here all came from a human donor in good health.

J is TRBJ2-5 and V is TRBV27; TRBD1 might be the D (6 bases). Trimming removed 4 bases at V and 4 bases at J, with 19 bases between. The CDR3 covers 16 residues. Germline assignment: CDR1 MNHEY and CDR2 SMNVEV (reference sequence). CDR3 bases: TGTGCCAGCAGTTCGCCTCCCCAAGACAGGTTAGAGACCCAGTACTTC. Translated, it gives CASSSPPQDRLETQYF.

This clone was observed once. This rearrangement joins TRBV19 to TRBJ2-7, with 11 bases aligning to TRBD2. The CDR3 is 17 amino acids. The J segment lost 0 bases and the V segment lost 5 bases, leaving 9 bases of the junction unmatched. Per the germline V gene, CDR1 is LNHDA and CDR2 is SQIVND (reference sequence). The CDR3 DNA sequence: TGTGCCAGTAGTCCACCTAGGACTAGCGGGTTCTCCTACGAGCAGTACTTC. Translating it yields CASSPPRTSGFSYEQYF.

The chain links TRBV28 to TRBJ2-1, with D possibly matching TRBD1 (6 bases). The CDR3 totals 13 residues. V lost 5 bases, J lost 11 bases, and 16 bases lay in between. Germline CDR1 and CDR2: MDHEN and SYDVKM. CDR3 bases: TGTGCCAGCAGTCCAGACTCCGGGACACAGCAGTTCTTC. It is translated as CASSPDSGTQQFF.

The count of this clone is one. The rearrangement joins TRBV5-1 to TRBJ2-5, with 8 bases identical to TRBD1. The CDR3 is made up of 15 amino acids. The germline CDR1 and CDR2 sequences are SGHRS and YFSETQ. J was trimmed by 2 bases and V by 4 bases; bases with no gene match: 7. CDR3 in DNA: TGCGCCAGCAGCCGATTCGACAGGGGACAAGAGACCCAGTACTTC. Its translation: CASSRFDRGQETQYF.

The V gene is TRBV9, the J gene TRBJ2-3; weak D call: TRBD2 (5 bases). This CDR3 contains 14 residues. Germline assignment: CDR1 SGDLS and CDR2 YYNGEE. The V end was cut by 0 bases, the J end by 6 bases, with 11 bases between. In DNA form, the CDR3 reads TGTGCCAGCAGCGTAGAAGCCCCGGGGGATACGCAGTATTTT. Amino acids: CASSVEAPGDTQYF.

J is TRBJ2-5 and V is TRBV5-4; 9 nucleotides line up with TRBD2. The CDR3 contains 15 residues. Per the germline V gene, CDR1 is SGHNT and CDR2 is YYREEE (reference sequence). Trimming cost V 0 bases and J 7 bases; bases outside gene matches: 7. The CDR3 here is CASSLGLAEAGTQYF. CDR3 nucleotide sequence: TGTGCCAGCAGCTTGGGACTAGCGGAGGCTGGGACCCAGTACTTC.

In its sample, this clone was seen once. The rearrangement uses TRBV7-8 and TRBJ2-7, with TRBD2 matching over 9 bases. Trimming removed 5 bases from V and 4 bases from J; junction bases left unmatched: 15. CDR1 SGHVS and CDR2 FQNEAQ come from the germline V gene. The CDR3 length is 17 residues. CDR3 protein: CASSHTISGRGSYEQYF. The CDR3, as DNA: TGTGCCAGCAGCCATACAATTAGCGGGAGAGGGTCGTACGAGCAGTACTTC.

The chain carries TRBV29-1 and TRBJ2-7, with TRBD1 as a possible D gene (6 bases). Germline CDR1 reads SQVTM; CDR2 reads ANQGSEA. With 4 bases removed from V and 0 bases from J, the gap between germline ends came to 10 bases. This CDR3 region has 13 residues. The CDR3 nucleotides read TGCAGCGTTGTAACAGGGAGCTCCTACGAGCAGTACTTC. Translation: CSVVTGSSYEQYF.

This rearrangement joins TRBV12-5 to TRBJ2-3; D remains ambiguous. V was pared by 3 bases and J by 5 bases, with 9 bases between. There are 13 residues in the CDR3. Germline V CDR1 and CDR2: LGHNT, FRNRAP. The CDR3 DNA is TGTGCTAGTGGTTTACGATCGGGAGATACGCAGTATTTT. Translating it yields CASGLRSGDTQYF.

The gene calls are TRBV6-1 and TRBJ2-1; possible D gene TRBD1, 5 bases. Germline assignment: CDR1 MNHNS and CDR2 SASEGT. There are 12 residues in the CDR3. The V gene lost 3 bases and the J gene lost 8 bases, with 8 bases spanning the gap. The CDR3 protein is CASSDRVYEQFF. The CDR3 DNA sequence: TGTGCCAGCAGTGACAGGGTCTATGAGCAGTTCTTC.

CDR3 sequence reads: CASSPASSNRGDEKLFF. The CDR3 region has the DNA TGCGCCAGCAGCCCCGCGAGTTCCAACAGGGGGGATGAAAAACTGTTTTTT. The chain joins TRBV5-1 to TRBJ1-4; TRBD1 agrees at 8 bases. CDR1 is SGHRS, CDR2 YFSETQ, per germline. CDR3 length: 17 residues. Germline trimming cut 4 bases from V and 6 bases from J; bases unmatched to any gene: 14.

The chain employs TRBV11-2 and TRBJ2-1, with 10 bases identical to TRBD2. The CDR3 runs 18 residues. Germline V CDR1 and CDR2: SGHAT, FQNNGV. Germline trimming cut 5 bases from V and 5 bases from J; bases unmatched to any gene: 15. The CDR3 DNA is TGTGCCAGCAGCGCACGATATGCAGTAGCGGGAGGTAACAATGAGCAGTTCTTC. Translation: CASSARYAVAGGNNEQFF. Looking up the rest from reference TRBV11-2 and TRBJ2-1 gives the full variable domain: EAGVAQSPRYKIIEKRQSVAFWCNPISGHATLYWYQQILGQGPKLLIQFQNNGVVDDSQLPKDRFSAERLKGVDSTLKIQPAKLEDSAVYLCASSARYAVAGGNNEQFFGPGTRLTVL.

V is TRBV28 and J is TRBJ1-3; the match to TRBD1 covers 7 bases. Losses at the gene ends were 10 bases for V and 3 bases for J; bases not matched to a gene: 15. The CDR3 loop spans 16 amino acids. Germline CDR1 MDHEN, CDR2 SYDVKM. The CDR3 sequence: CATEGQRVQLGNTIYF. CDR3 DNA: TGTGCCACCGAGGGACAGAGGGTACAACTTGGAAACACCATATATTTT. Filled out from reference TRBV28 and TRBJ1-3, the complete variable domain reads DVKVTQSSRYLVKRTGEKVFLECVQDMDHENMFWYRQDPGLGLRLIYFSYDVKMKEKGDIPEGYSVSREKKERFSLILESASTNQTSMYLCATEGQRVQLGNTIYFGEGSWLTVV.

The chain employs TRBV27 and TRBJ1-5; D remains ambiguous. The CDR3 sequence is 12 residues long. Trimming took 3 bases from V and 4 from J, leaving 4 bases between them. Per the germline V gene, CDR1 is MNHEY and CDR2 is SMNVEV (reference sequence). The CDR3 nucleotides read TGTGCCAGCAGTTTCCTGAATCAGCCCCAGCATTTT. As protein: CASSFLNQPQHF.

The gene calls are TRBV27 and TRBJ2-1, with TRBD2 matching 10 bases. The length of the CDR3 is 16 residues. Looked up from germline, CDR1 is MNHEY and CDR2 is SMNVEV (reference sequence). With V trimmed by 6 bases and J by 4 bases, 9 bases remained unmatched. The CDR3 coding sequence is TGTGCCAGCAGCATACTAGCGGGAATAGTTTACAATGAGCAGTTCTTC. It encodes CASSILAGIVYNEQFF.

The chain couples TRBV5-1 to TRBJ2-3; TRBD2 matches at 8 bases. With 3 bases clipped from V and 6 bases from J, the junction kept 9 bases outside the gene matches. CDR1 is SGHRS, CDR2 YFSETQ, per germline. There are 15 residues in the CDR3. CDR3: CASSWRAGAADTQYF. CDR3 DNA: TGCGCCAGCAGCTGGAGAGCGGGAGCCGCGGATACGCAGTATTTT.

This sequence joins TRBV4-1 and TRBJ2-1; D is unresolved. The V end lost 1 base, the J end lost 7 bases, and 8 bases lay between the germline ends. The CDR3 has 13 amino acids. CDR1 MGHRA and CDR2 YSYEKL come from the germline V gene. CDR3 coding DNA: TGCGCCAGCAGCCAAGGTCCCGGGAATGAGCAGTTCTTC. It yields the protein CASSQGPGNEQFF.

The V call is TRBV30, the J call TRBJ2-2, with D unresolved. The CDR3 sequence is 14 residues long. Germline V lookup: CDR1 GTSNPN, CDR2 SVGIG (reference sequence). V was cut by 0 bases and J by 5 bases, with 10 bases left in between. The CDR3 region is CAWSVSPRTGELFF. The CDR3 region has the DNA TGTGCCTGGAGTGTCAGTCCTAGGACCGGGGAGCTGTTTTTT. Using reference TRBV30 and TRBJ2-2 for the parts outside the CDR3, the full variable domain is SQTIHQWPATLVQPVGSPLSLECTVEGTSNPNLYWYRQAAGRGLQLLFYSVGIGQISSEVPQNLSASRPQDRQFILSSKKLLLSDSGFYLCAWSVSPRTGELFFGEGSRLTVL.

The rearrangement uses TRBV10-3 and TRBJ1-5; the D is unclear. The germline CDR1 and CDR2 sequences are ENHRY and SYGVKD. Trimming stripped 3 bases from V and 5 bases from J, with 14 bases between. The CDR3 contains 15 residues. The CDR3 DNA reads as TGTGCCATCAGTGAATCCGGAGCTGTAGATCAGCCCCAGCATTTT. Amino acid sequence: CAISESGAVDQPQHF.

This chain links TRBV30 with TRBJ2-1, with 8 bases that match TRBD1. The V and J ends lost 3 bases and 2 bases, in that order; junction bases with no gene match: 6. The CDR3 extends over 15 amino acids. Germline-derived CDR1 and CDR2 are GTSNPN and SVGIG (reference sequence). The CDR3 is CAWSPGQGAYNEQFF. For the CDR3, the DNA is TGTGCCTGGAGCCCAGGACAGGGTGCCTACAATGAGCAGTTCTTC.

The J gene is TRBJ2-3, the V gene TRBV5-1; 8 bases are shared with TRBD2. J was trimmed by 0 bases and V by 4 bases; bases with no gene match: 4. The germline CDR1 and CDR2 sequences are SGHRS and YFSETQ. The CDR3 totals 15 residues. DNA for the CDR3: TGCGCCAGCAGCATAGCTAGCGGGAGCACAGATACGCAGTATTTT. Translating it yields CASSIASGSTDTQYF. The full variable domain, in which reference TRBV5-1 and TRBJ2-3 provide the parts outside the CDR3, is KAGVTQTPRYLIKTRGQQVTLSCSPISGHRSVSWYQQTPGQGLQFLFEYFSETQRNKGNFPGRFSGRQFSNSRSEMNVSTLELGDSALYLCASSIASGSTDTQYFGPGTRLTVL.

The rearrangement uses TRBV6-5 and TRBJ2-1, with a possible D match to TRBD1 (6 bases). The CDR3 is 15 residues long. Per germline, CDR1 MNHEY and CDR2 SVGAGI. Trimming pared 2 bases from V and 6 bases from J, leaving 14 bases between. CDR3 DNA: TGTGCCAGCAGTTACGAGGGACAACTCCGCAATGAGCAGTTCTTC. Amino acid sequence: CASSYEGQLRNEQFF.

The V gene is TRBV27, the J gene TRBJ1-5; TRBD1 matches 7 bases. Trimming removed 6 bases from V and 1 base from J; junction bases left unmatched: 3. The CDR3 runs 14 residues. Germline V gene data show CDR1 as MNHEY and CDR2 as SMNVEV (reference sequence). The CDR3 bases are TGTGCCAGCAGAACAGGGGAGAGCAATCAGCCCCAGCATTTT. Amino acid sequence: CASRTGESNQPQHF.

The V and J genes are TRBV2 and TRBJ1-2; D possibly corresponds to TRBD1 (5 bases). This CDR3 has 14 residues. Looked up from germline, CDR1 is SNHLY and CDR2 is FYNNEI. The V and J ends lost 4 bases and 4 bases respectively, with 13 bases between them. The CDR3 sequence is CASSGQIGGYGYTF. CDR3 DNA sequence: TGTGCCAGCAGTGGACAGATCGGTGGCTATGGCTACACCTTC. The variable domain in full, completed from reference TRBV2 and TRBJ1-2, reads EPEVTQTPSHQVTQMGQEVILRCVPISNHLYFYWYRQILGQKVEFLVSFYNNEISEKSEIFDDQFSVERPDGSNFTLKIRSTKLEDSAMYFCASSGQIGGYGYTFGSGTRLTVV.

For the CDR3, the DNA is TGTGCCAGCAGCCTAGTGAGTTCCGCGCTGGTCTTTGGAAAACTGTTTTTT. Translation gives CASSLVSSALVFGKLFF. The genes are TRBV7-9 and TRBJ1-4; no firm D call. Germline CDR1 and CDR2: SEHNR and FQNEAQ (reference sequence). This CDR3 region has 17 residues. The germline V and J ends were trimmed by 5 bases and 10 bases, with 26 bases remaining between them.

The J gene is TRBJ1-1, the V gene TRBV6-6, with TRBD1 matching over 7 bases. The V gene end was trimmed by 6 bases and the J gene end by 5 bases; junction bases not matched to a gene: 9. Germline lookup yields CDR1 MNHNY and CDR2 SVGAGI (reference sequence). The CDR3 is 14 amino acids. The CDR3 loop is CASSRDTGATEAFF. CDR3 in DNA: TGTGCCAGCAGCCGAGATACAGGGGCTACTGAAGCTTTCTTT.

This chain uses TRBV28 with TRBJ1-2; TRBD1 might be the D (6 bases). The CDR3 totals 13 residues. Trimming stripped 8 bases from V and 5 bases from J, with 15 bases between. Per germline, CDR1 MDHEN and CDR2 SYDVKM. CDR3 sequence (DNA): TGTGCCAGCGGGCAGGGGATAGCATATGGCTACACCTTC. It translates to CASGQGIAYGYTF.